The 10 T cell receptor beta chains below were found in one sample sequenced in a study of cytomegalovirus exposure and HLA in healthy donors. The PCR used 60 Vbeta and 13 Jbeta primers. Profiling relied on immunoSEQ multiplex PCR, and the TCRdb table lists in-frame clones only, not all of them. The repertoire includes 65,000 to 90,000 clones, 78% of them detected once, and less than 9.5% sits in the top ten. Sequenced input: PBMCs. The receptors here all came from a woman between 40 and 50 years old in good health and CMV-seropositive.

CDR3 sequence (DNA): TGCGCCAGCAGCTTGGAGGGGACTAGCGGGAGTACGCAGTATTTT. Translation: CASSLEGTSGSTQYF. The J gene is TRBJ2-3, the V gene TRBV5-1, with 14 positions matching TRBD2. Germline V CDR1 and CDR2: SGHRS, YFSETQ. The trim removed 0 bases at V and 8 bases at J, leaving 2 bases unmatched. This CDR3 has 15 amino acids.

The chain uses TRBV7-9 and TRBJ1-6, with no clear D. CDR1 and CDR2 from the germline V gene are SEHNR and FQNEAQ (reference sequence). V was shortened by 3 bases and J by 6 bases, with 9 bases between the two germline ends. The CDR3 runs to 14 residues. DNA for the CDR3: TGTGCCAGCAGCTTCAACCCACTTAATTCACCCCTCCACTTT. This translates into CASSFNPLNSPLHF.

The chain is built from TRBV4-1 and TRBJ1-4; D unresolved. The CDR3 totals 14 residues. Germline V gene sequence: CDR1 MGHRA, CDR2 YSYEKL. Trimming left V 2 bases short and J 5 bases short, with 9 bases between. This CDR3 is CASSQFGLNEKLFF. The CDR3 nucleotides are TGCGCCAGCAGCCAATTCGGGTTAAATGAAAAACTGTTTTTT.

The chain combines TRBV7-6 with TRBJ2-5, with 11 bases fitting TRBD1. Germline values: CDR1 SGHVS, CDR2 FNYEAQ. The junction had 5 bases not matched to a gene; V was cut back by 3 bases and J by 5 bases. This CDR3 region has 15 residues. CDR3 amino acids: CASSFGTGGRETQYF. CDR3 DNA: TGTGCCAGCAGCTTTGGGACAGGGGGACGGGAGACCCAGTACTTC.

This chain links TRBV10-3 with TRBJ1-2; TRBD1 agrees at 8 bases. Germline CDR1 ENHRY, CDR2 SYGVKD. The trim removed 3 bases at V and 4 bases at J, leaving 13 bases unmatched. This CDR3 comprises 17 residues. CDR3 in DNA: TGTGCCATCAGTGACCCAGCGTCGGACAGGGAGGCCTATGGCTACACCTTC. Protein sequence: CAISDPASDREAYGYTF.

The chain combines TRBV28 with TRBJ1-1; tentative D call: TRBD1 (5 bases). Trimming cost V 3 bases and J 1 base, with 12 bases left between them. This CDR3 is 15 amino acids long. Germline lookup yields CDR1 MDHEN and CDR2 SYDVKM. The CDR3 nucleotides read TGTGCCAGCAGTTTGCCAGGGTATGGGAACACTGAAGCTTTCTTT. Its protein product is CASSLPGYGNTEAFF.

This clone was recorded once. J is TRBJ1-6 and V is TRBV5-4; D unresolved. CDR3 length: 12 residues. Germline CDR1 and CDR2: SGHNT and YYREEE (reference sequence). Trimming cost V 3 bases and J 7 bases, with 5 bases left between them. DNA for the CDR3: TGTGCCAGCAGCTCGGAGAATTCACCCCTCCACTTT. This codes for CASSSENSPLHF.

J is TRBJ2-5 and V is TRBV7-2, with 7 bases lining up with TRBD2. This CDR3 comprises 14 residues. The germline V gene encodes CDR1 SGHTA and CDR2 FQGNSA. After removal of 2 bases from V and 4 bases from J, the junction contained 4 bases not matched to a gene. The CDR3 loop reads CASSLFGGGETQYF. The CDR3 DNA sequence: TGTGCCAGCAGCTTATTTGGGGGGGGAGAGACCCAGTACTTC.

V is TRBV7-6 and J is TRBJ1-1; 12 nucleotides align to TRBD1. V shed 6 bases, J shed 3 bases, and the junction held 11 bases outside the gene matches. The germline gives CDR1 SGHVS, CDR2 FNYEAQ. The CDR3 contains 17 residues. The CDR3: CASRLGQGANEDTEAFF. The CDR3 coding sequence is TGTGCCAGCAGACTGGGACAGGGGGCGAATGAGGACACTGAAGCTTTCTTT.

This clone has a handful of counts. This chain uses TRBV19 with TRBJ1-2, with D possibly TRBD1 on 5 matching bases. V shed 6 bases and J shed 2 bases, with 10 bases lying between them. Germline loops: CDR1 LNHDA, CDR2 SQIVND (reference sequence). There are 13 residues in the CDR3. CDR3 loop: CASSPGLNYGYTF. CDR3 bases: TGTGCCAGTAGCCCGGGACTCAACTATGGCTACACCTTC.